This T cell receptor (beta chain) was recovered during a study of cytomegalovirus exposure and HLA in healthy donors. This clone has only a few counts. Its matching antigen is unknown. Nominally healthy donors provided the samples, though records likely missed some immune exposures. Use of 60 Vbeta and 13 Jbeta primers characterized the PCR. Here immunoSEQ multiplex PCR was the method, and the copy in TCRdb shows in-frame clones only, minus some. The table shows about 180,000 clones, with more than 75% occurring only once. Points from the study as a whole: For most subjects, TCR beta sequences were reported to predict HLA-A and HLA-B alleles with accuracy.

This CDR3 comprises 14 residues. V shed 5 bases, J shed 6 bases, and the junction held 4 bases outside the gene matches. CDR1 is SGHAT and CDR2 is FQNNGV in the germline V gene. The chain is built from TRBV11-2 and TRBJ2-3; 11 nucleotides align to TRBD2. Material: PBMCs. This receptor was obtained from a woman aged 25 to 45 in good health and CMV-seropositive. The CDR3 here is CASSPTSGADTQYF. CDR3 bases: TGTGCCAGCAGCCCGACTAGCGGGGCGGATACGCAGTATTTT.